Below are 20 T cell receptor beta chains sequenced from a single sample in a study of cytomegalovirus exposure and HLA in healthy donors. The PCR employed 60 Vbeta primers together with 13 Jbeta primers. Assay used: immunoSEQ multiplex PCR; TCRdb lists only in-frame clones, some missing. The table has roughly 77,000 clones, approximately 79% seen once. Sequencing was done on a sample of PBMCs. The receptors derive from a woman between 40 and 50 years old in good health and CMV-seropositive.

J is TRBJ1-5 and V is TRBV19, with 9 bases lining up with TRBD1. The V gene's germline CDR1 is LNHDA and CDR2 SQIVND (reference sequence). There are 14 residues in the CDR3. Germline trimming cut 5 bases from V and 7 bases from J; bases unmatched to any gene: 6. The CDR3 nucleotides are TGTGCCAGTAGTTCTGGACAGGGGAGCCAGCCCCAGCATTTT. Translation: CASSSGQGSQPQHF.

The CDR3 sequence is CASSPERTGREQYF. CDR3 nucleotides: TGTGCCAGCTCACCGGAACGGACAGGGAGGGAGCAGTACTTC. The chain recombines TRBV18 with TRBJ2-7; 8 bases map to TRBD1. The CDR3 contains 14 residues. With V trimmed by 3 bases and J by 7 bases, 8 bases remained unmatched. From germline, CDR1 is KGHSH and CDR2 LQKENI.

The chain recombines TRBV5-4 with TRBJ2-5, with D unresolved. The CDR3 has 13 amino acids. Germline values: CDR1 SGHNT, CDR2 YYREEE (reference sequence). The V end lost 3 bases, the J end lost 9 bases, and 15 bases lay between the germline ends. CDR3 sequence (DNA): TGTGCCAGCAGCTCTTCTAGTATCCTGGCCCAGTACTTC. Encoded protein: CASSSSSILAQYF. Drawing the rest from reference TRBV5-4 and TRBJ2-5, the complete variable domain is ETGVTQSPTHLIKTRGQQVTLRCSSQSGHNTVSWYQQALGQGPQFIFQYYREEENGRGNFPPRFSGLQFPNYSSELNVNALELDDSALYLCASSSSSILAQYFGPGTRLLVL.

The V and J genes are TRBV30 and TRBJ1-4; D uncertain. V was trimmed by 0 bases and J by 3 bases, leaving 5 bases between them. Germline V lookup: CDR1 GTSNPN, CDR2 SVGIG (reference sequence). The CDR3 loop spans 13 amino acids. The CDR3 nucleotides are TGTGCCTGGAGTGTACGGTCTAATGAAAAACTGTTTTTT. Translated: CAWSVRSNEKLFF.

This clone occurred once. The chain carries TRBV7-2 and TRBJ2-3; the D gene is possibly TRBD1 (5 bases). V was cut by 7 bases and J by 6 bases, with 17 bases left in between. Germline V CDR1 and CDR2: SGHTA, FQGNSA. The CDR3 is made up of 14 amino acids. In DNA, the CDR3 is TGTGCCAGCATAAGGGGTCTAGATGGGGATACGCAGTATTTT. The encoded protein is CASIRGLDGDTQYF.

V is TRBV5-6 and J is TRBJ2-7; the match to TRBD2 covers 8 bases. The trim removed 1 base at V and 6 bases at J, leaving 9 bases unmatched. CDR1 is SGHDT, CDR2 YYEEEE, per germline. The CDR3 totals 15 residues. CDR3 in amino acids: CASSLQGLGGLEQYF. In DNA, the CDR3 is TGTGCCAGCAGCTTGCAGGGACTAGGAGGGCTCGAGCAGTACTTC.

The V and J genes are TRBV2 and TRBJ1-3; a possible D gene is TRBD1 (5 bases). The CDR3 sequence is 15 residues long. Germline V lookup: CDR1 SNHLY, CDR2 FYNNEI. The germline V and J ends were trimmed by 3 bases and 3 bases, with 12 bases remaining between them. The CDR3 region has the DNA TGTGCCAGCAGTGACGGGGGGGACGGTGGAAACACCATATATTTT. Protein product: CASSDGGDGGNTIYF. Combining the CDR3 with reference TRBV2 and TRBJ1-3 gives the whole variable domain EPEVTQTPSHQVTQMGQEVILRCVPISNHLYFYWYRQILGQKVEFLVSFYNNEISEKSEIFDDQFSVERPDGSNFTLKIRSTKLEDSAMYFCASSDGGDGGNTIYFGEGSWLTVV.

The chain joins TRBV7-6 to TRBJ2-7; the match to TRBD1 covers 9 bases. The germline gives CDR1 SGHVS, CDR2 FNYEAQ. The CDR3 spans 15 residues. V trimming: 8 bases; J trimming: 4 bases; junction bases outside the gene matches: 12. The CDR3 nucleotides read TGTGCCAGCTCCTCCCACAGGGGGCGCGGGTACGAGCAGTACTTC. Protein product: CASSSHRGRGYEQYF.

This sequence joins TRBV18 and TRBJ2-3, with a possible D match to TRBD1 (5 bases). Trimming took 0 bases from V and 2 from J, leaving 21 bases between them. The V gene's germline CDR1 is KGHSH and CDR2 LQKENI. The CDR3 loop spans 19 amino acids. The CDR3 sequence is CASSPPVEQVFNNTDTQYF. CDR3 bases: TGTGCCAGCTCACCACCGGTCGAACAGGTCTTCAACAACACAGATACGCAGTATTTT.

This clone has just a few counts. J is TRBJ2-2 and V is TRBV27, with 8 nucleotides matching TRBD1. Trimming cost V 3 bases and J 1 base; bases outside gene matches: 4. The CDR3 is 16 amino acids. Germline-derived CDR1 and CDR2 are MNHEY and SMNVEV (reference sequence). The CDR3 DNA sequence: TGTGCCAGCAGTTTCTACGGGACAGGGAACACCGGGGAGCTGTTTTTT. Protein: CASSFYGTGNTGELFF.

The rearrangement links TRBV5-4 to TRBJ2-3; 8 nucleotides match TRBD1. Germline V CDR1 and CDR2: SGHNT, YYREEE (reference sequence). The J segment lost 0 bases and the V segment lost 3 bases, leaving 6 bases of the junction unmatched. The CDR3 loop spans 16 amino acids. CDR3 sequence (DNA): TGTGCCAGCAGCTCACAGGGGGTTTCTAGCACAGATACGCAGTATTTT. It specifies CASSSQGVSSTDTQYF.

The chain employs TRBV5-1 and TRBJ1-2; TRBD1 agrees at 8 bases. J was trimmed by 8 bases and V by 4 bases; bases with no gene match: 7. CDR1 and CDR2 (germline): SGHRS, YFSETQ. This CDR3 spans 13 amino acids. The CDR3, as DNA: TGCGCCAGCAGCCCCGGACAGGGTGAGGGCTACACCTTC. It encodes CASSPGQGEGYTF.

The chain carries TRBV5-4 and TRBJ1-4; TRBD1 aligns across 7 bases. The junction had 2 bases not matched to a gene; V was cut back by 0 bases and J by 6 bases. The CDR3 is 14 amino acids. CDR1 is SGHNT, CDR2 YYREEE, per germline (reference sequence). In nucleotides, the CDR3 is TGTGCCAGCAGCTTGGGCAGGGGGGATGAAAAACTGTTTTTT. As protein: CASSLGRGDEKLFF.

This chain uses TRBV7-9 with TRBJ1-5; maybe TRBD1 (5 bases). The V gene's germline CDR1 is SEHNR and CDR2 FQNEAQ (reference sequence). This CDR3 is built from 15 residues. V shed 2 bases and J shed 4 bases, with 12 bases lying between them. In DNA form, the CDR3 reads TGTGCCAGCAGCTTAATAGGGGTTCCGAATCAGCCCCAGCATTTT. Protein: CASSLIGVPNQPQHF. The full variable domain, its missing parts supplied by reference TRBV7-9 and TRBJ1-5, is DTGVSQNPRHKITKRGQNVTFRCDPISEHNRLYWYRQTLGQGPEFLTYFQNEAQLEKSRLLSDRFSAERPKGSFSTLEIQRTEQGDSAMYLCASSLIGVPNQPQHFGDGTRLSIL.

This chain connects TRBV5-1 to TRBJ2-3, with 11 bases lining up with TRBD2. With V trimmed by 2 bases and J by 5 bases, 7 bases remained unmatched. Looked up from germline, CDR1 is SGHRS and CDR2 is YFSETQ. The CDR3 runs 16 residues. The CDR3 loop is CASSLIAGGQVDTQYF. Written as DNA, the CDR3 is TGCGCCAGCAGCTTAATAGCGGGGGGGCAGGTAGATACGCAGTATTTT.

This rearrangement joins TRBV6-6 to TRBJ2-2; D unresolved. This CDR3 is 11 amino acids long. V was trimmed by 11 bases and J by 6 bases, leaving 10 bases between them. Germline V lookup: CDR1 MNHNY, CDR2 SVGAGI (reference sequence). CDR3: CAYRSSGELFF. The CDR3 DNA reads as TGTGCCTATCGTTCCTCCGGGGAGCTGTTTTTT.

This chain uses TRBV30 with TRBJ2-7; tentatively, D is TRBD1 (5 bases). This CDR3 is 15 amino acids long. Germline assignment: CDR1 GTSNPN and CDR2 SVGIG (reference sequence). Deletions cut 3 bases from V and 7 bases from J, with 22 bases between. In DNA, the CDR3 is TGTGCCTGGAGACAGGACCAGGGCAGTGTCTTAGAGCAGTACTTC. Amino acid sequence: CAWRQDQGSVLEQYF.

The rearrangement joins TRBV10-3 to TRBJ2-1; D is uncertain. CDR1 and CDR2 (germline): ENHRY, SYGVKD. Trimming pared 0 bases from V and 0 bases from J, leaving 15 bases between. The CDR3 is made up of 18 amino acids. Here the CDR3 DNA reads TGTGCCATCAGTGAGTCCCCCCCGGGTCTTAGCTCCTACAATGAGCAGTTCTTC. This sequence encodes CAISESPPGLSSYNEQFF.

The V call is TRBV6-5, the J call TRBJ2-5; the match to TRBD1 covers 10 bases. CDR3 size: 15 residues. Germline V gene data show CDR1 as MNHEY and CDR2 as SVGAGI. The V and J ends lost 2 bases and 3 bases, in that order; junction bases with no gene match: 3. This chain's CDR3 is CASSYRQGAKETQYF. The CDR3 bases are TGTGCCAGCAGTTACCGACAGGGGGCGAAAGAGACCCAGTACTTC.

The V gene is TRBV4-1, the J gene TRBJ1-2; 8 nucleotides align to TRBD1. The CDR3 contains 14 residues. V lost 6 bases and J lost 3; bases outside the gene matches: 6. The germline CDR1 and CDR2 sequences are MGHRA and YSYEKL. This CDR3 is CASSSTGGHYGYTF. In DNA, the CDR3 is TGCGCCAGCAGTTCCACAGGGGGGCACTATGGCTACACCTTC.